Sequencing of this T cell receptor beta chain was carried out in a study of neurological immune-mediated disorders. TCRdb called the 5' RACE reads again in MiXCR, with one record for every CDR3 protein. The sample has 60,000 to 85,000 distinct CDR3 sequences, approximately 5% seen once. V lost 5 bases to trimming and J lost 1 base; unmatched junction nucleotides: 6. The CDR3 length is 16 residues. CDR1 is MNHEY, CDR2 SVGAGI, per germline. This clonotype was seen at least ten times. This TCR derives from a woman in her 30s with multiple sclerosis. Sequencing was performed on PBMCs. The chain links TRBV6-5 to TRBJ2-5, with 11 bases matching TRBD2. In DNA, the CDR3 is TGTGCCAGCAGTCTGACTAGCGGGACCCTCCAAGAGACCCAGTACTTC. This sequence encodes CASSLTSGTLQETQYF.